The rows below give T cell receptor beta chains drawn from one sample of a study of Ad26.COV2.S vaccination and SARS-CoV-2 variants. The protocol was immunoSEQ multiplex PCR, while the TCRdb copy is restricted to in-frame clones and leaves out a portion. The sample comprises 400,000 to 450,000 clones, around 90% of which are singletons, and 10% to 15% rests with the top ten. The source was peripheral blood, collected in a trial of Ad26.COV2.S vaccine versus placebo. The receptors here all came from a person between 18 and 65 years old who received the Ad26.COV2.S COVID-19 vaccine or a placebo. Both conserved end residues are part of each CDR3. The order of the fields is clone size, J gene, V gene, D gene, CDR3 protein, CDR3 DNA. D genes are given only for firm matches. Some rows mark clone size as missing; the rest say once, few, many or name a class of expanded clone.

>.|TRBJ1-5|TRBV5-1|.
CASPIIPEPEGNQPQHF
TGCGCCAGCCCGATTATTCCGGAGCCTGAGGGCAATCAGCCCCAGCATTTT
>.|TRBJ1-5|TRBV6-2/TRBV6-3|.
CASSDYNQPQHF
TGTGCCAGCAGTGACTACAATCAGCCCCAGCATTTT
>.|TRBJ1-2|TRBV18|TRBD1
CASSPTTGGETF
TGTGCCAGCTCGCCAACCACAGGGGGGGAAACCTTC
>.|TRBJ2-1|TRBV5-8|TRBD2
CASSLGTSIHEQFF
TGTGCCAGCAGCTTGGGGACTAGCATACATGAGCAGTTCTTC
>.|TRBJ2-5|TRBV14|TRBD2
CASSQDMGGRRLAGFVTQYF
TGTGCCAGCAGCCAAGATATGGGGGGACGAAGACTAGCGGGCTTCGTGACCCAGTACTTC
>.|TRBJ1-5|TRBV4-1|TRBD1
CASSQEGQGSTQPQHF
TGCGCCAGCAGCCAAGAAGGACAGGGTAGTACTCAGCCCCAGCATTTT
>.|TRBJ2-6|TRBV9|.
CASSVGGAGANVLTF
TGTGCCAGCAGCGTAGGGGGAGCCGGGGCCAACGTCCTGACTTTC
>.|TRBJ1-4|TRBV30|.
CAWSVLNEKLFF
TGTGCCTGGAGTGTACTTAATGAAAAACTGTTTTTT
>.|TRBJ2-1|TRBV4-1|TRBD1
CASSQMGQGTYNEQFF
TGCGCCAGCAGCCAGATGGGACAGGGGACCTACAATGAGCAGTTCTTC
>.|TRBJ2-3|TRBV4-1|TRBD1
CASSQPGQGADTQYF
TGCGCCAGCAGCCAACCAGGACAGGGGGCAGATACGCAGTATTTT
>.|TRBJ1-6|TRBV10-1|.
CASSEGSPLHF
TGCGCCAGCAGTGAGGGTTCACCCCTCCACTTT
>.|TRBJ1-1|TRBV3-1/TRBV3-2|TRBD1
CASSQEYRGAFF
TGTGCCAGCAGCCAAGAGTACAGGGGCGCTTTCTTT
>.|TRBJ1-5|TRBV4-1|.
CASSHKQGDQPQHF
TGCGCCAGCAGCCACAAACAGGGAGATCAGCCCCAGCATTTT
>.|TRBJ2-2|TRBV5-1|TRBD2
CASSYLAGDESGELFF
TGCGCCAGCAGCTATCTAGCGGGAGACGAGAGCGGGGAGCTGTTTTTT
>.|TRBJ2-1|TRBV5-4|TRBD2
CASSLEEALAMNEQFF
TGTGCCAGCAGCTTGGAAGAGGCACTAGCGATGAATGAGCAGTTCTTC
>.|TRBJ2-7|TRBV6-1|TRBD2
CASSEAGLALSYEQYF
TGTGCCAGCAGTGAAGCGGGACTAGCCCTCTCCTACGAGCAGTACTTC
>.|TRBJ2-3|TRBV9|.
CASSVQGSRVTDTQYF
TGTGCCAGCAGCGTACAGGGATCGCGGGTCACAGATACGCAGTATTTT
>.|TRBJ2-5|TRBV20-1|.
CSAPRWETQYF
TGCAGTGCTCCTAGGTGGGAGACCCAGTACTTC
>.|TRBJ2-1|TRBV9|.
CASSVRAVAYNEQFF
TGTGCCAGCAGCGTAAGAGCGGTTGCCTACAATGAGCAGTTCTTC
>.|TRBJ1-3|TRBV18|TRBD1
CASSPLGQGLGNTIYF
TGTGCCAGCTCACCCCTGGGACAGGGCCTAGGAAACACCATATATTTT
>.|TRBJ2-5|TRBV7-2|.
CASSRDRTGTQYF
TGTGCCAGCAGCCGAGACAGGACGGGGACCCAGTACTTC
>.|TRBJ2-5|TRBV7-2|.
CASSWVAKQETQYF
TGTGCCAGCAGCTGGGTAGCGAAACAAGAGACCCAGTACTTC
>.|TRBJ2-7|TRBV19|.
CASSPKGGFYEQYF
TGTGCCAGTAGTCCAAAAGGGGGTTTCTACGAGCAGTACTTC
>.|TRBJ1-6|TRBV3-1/TRBV3-2|.
CASSQVGRDSPLHF
TGTGCCAGCAGCCAAGTGGGGAGGGATTCACCCCTCCACTTT
>.|TRBJ2-1|TRBV5-1|TRBD1
CASSLGTGYYNEQFF
TGCGCCAGCAGCTTGGGGACAGGCTACTACAATGAGCAGTTCTTC
>.|TRBJ2-7|TRBV28|.
CASLGRHTQGYEQYF
TGTGCCAGCCTCGGACGGCACACCCAAGGTTACGAGCAGTACTTC
>.|TRBJ1-2|TRBV4-3|TRBD1
CASSQQGQANYGYTF
TGCGCCAGCAGCCAACAGGGACAGGCGAACTATGGCTACACCTTC
>.|TRBJ2-7|TRBV5-1|TRBD2
CASSLGPTGLGEGEQYF
TGCGCCAGCAGCTTGGGCCCGACGGGCCTCGGGGAGGGCGAGCAGTACTTC
>.|TRBJ2-7|TRBV19|TRBD2
CASSIASGSSYEQYF
TGTGCCAGTAGTATCGCTAGCGGGAGCTCCTACGAGCAGTACTTC
>.|TRBJ1-1|TRBV12-3/TRBV12-4|.
CASSLYGTPEAFF
TGTGCCAGCAGTTTATATGGGACCCCTGAAGCTTTCTTT
>.|TRBJ2-3|TRBV9|.
CASSPVGQGLDTQYF
TGTGCCAGCAGCCCCGTAGGGCAGGGGTTGGATACGCAGTATTTT
>.|TRBJ2-1|TRBV7-9|.
CASSLGVGAYNEQFF
TGTGCCAGCAGCTTGGGTGTTGGGGCCTACAATGAGCAGTTCTTC
>once|TRBJ2-3|TRBV18|TRBD2
CASSPSGISDTQYF
TGTGCCAGCTCCCCTAGCGGGATCTCAGATACGCAGTATTTT
>.|TRBJ2-2|TRBV27|TRBD1
CASSRQGAGYTGELFF
TGTGCCAGCAGCCGACAGGGGGCAGGGTACACCGGGGAGCTGTTTTTT
>.|TRBJ2-3|TRBV4-3|.
CASRSGSARTDTQYF
TGCGCCAGCCGAAGTGGTAGCGCGCGCACAGATACGCAGTATTTT
>.|TRBJ2-5|TRBV7-9|TRBD2
CASSLTSGRETQYF
TGTGCCAGCAGCTTGACTAGCGGGAGGGAGACCCAGTACTTC
>.|TRBJ1-2|TRBV7-9|TRBD1
CASSLQGGDGYTF
TGTGCCAGCAGCTTACAGGGGGGAGATGGCTACACCTTC
>.|TRBJ2-1|TRBV7-6|.
CASSLVHGGTLGEQFF
TGTGCCAGCAGCTTAGTTCACGGCGGGACCCTGGGGGAGCAGTTCTTC
>.|TRBJ2-5|TRBV5-1|.
CASSLAKMGIETQYF
TGCGCCAGCAGCTTGGCCAAGATGGGGATTGAGACCCAGTACTTC
>.|TRBJ2-1|TRBV6-2/TRBV6-3|.
CASSPWDEQFF
TGTGCCAGCAGCCCATGGGATGAGCAGTTCTTC
>.|TRBJ1-1|TRBV11-2|.
CASSLAGSQNTEAFF
TGTGCCAGCAGCTTAGCAGGAAGCCAGAACACTGAAGCTTTCTTT
>.|TRBJ2-2|TRBV7-3|TRBD1
CASSLSPDRVDTGELFF
TGTGCCAGCAGCTTATCCCCCGACAGGGTTGACACCGGGGAGCTGTTTTTT
>.|TRBJ1-4|TRBV7-8|.
CASSLGTRKSNEKLFF
TGTGCCAGCAGCTTAGGGACCCGAAAAAGTAATGAAAAACTGTTTTTT
>.|TRBJ2-7|TRBV20-1|.
CSASFLANREQYF
TGCAGTGCTAGTTTCCTAGCAAATCGCGAGCAGTACTTC
>.|TRBJ2-2|TRBV15|.
CATSYREAGELFF
TGTGCCACCTCTTACAGGGAAGCCGGGGAGCTGTTTTTT